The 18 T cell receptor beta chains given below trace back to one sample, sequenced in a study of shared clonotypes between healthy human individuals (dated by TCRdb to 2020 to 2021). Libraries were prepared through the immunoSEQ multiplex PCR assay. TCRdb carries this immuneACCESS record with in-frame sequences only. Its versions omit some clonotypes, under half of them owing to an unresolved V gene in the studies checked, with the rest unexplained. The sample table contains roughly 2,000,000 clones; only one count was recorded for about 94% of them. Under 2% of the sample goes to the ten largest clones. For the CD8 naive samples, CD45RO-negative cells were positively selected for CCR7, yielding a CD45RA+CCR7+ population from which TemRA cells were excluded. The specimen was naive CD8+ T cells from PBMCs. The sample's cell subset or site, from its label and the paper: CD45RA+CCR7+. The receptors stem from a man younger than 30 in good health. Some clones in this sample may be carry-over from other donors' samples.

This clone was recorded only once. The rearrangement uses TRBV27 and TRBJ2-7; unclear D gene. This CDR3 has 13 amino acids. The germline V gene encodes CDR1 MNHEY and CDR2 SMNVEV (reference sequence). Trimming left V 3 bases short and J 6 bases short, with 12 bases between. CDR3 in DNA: TGTGCCAGCAGTTTTGTAGGTAGCTTCGAGCAGTACTTC. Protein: CASSFVGSFEQYF.

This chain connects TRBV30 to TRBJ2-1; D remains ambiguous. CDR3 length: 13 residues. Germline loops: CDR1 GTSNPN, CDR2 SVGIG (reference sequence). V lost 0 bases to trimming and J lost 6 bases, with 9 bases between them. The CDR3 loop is CAWSVTSPNEQFF. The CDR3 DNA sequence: TGTGCCTGGAGTGTAACCTCCCCCAATGAGCAGTTCTTC.

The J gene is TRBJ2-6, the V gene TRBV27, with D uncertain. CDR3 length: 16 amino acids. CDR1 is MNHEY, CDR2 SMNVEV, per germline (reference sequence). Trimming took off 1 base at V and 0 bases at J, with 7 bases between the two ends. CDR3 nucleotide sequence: TGTGCCAGCAGTTTATTAGGCACCTCTGGGGCCAACGTCCTGACTTTC. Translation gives CASSLLGTSGANVLTF.

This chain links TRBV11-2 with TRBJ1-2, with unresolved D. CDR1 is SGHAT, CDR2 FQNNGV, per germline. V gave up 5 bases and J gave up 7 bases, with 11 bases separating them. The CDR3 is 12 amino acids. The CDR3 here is CASSHQHGGYTF. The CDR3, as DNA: TGTGCCAGCAGCCACCAACACGGTGGCTACACCTTC.

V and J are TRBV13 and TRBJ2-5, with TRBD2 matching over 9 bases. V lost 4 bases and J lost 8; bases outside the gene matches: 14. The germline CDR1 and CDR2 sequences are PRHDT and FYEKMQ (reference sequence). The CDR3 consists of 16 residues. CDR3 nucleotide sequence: TGTGCCAGCAGCTCGCGTGGAGCGGGAGGACTAGAAACCCAGTACTTC. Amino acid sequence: CASSSRGAGGLETQYF.

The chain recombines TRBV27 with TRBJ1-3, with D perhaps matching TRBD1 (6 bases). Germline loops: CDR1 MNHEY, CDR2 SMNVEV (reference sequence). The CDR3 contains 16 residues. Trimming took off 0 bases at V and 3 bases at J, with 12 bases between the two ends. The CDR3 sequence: CASSLSAGEFGNTIYF. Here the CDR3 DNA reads TGTGCCAGCAGTTTATCGGCAGGGGAGTTTGGAAACACCATATATTTT.

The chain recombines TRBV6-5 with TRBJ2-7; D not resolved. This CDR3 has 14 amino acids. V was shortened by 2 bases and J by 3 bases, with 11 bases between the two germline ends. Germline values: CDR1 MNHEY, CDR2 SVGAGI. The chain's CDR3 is CASSYGASHYEQYF. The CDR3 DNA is TGTGCCAGCAGTTACGGAGCGAGCCACTACGAGCAGTACTTC.

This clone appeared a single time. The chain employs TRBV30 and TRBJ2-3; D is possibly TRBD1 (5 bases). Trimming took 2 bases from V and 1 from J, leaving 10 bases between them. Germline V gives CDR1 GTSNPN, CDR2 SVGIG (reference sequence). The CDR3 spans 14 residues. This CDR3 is CAWSRQGRTDTQYF. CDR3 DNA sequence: TGTGCCTGGAGTCGGCAGGGTCGCACAGATACGCAGTATTTT.

The CDR3 coding sequence is TGCGCCAGCAGCCAAGGGTCTGGACAGAGCTCCTACGAGCAGTACTTC. This codes for CASSQGSGQSSYEQYF. This chain connects TRBV4-3 to TRBJ2-7; tentatively, D is TRBD1 (6 bases). Germline V gives CDR1 LGHNA, CDR2 YSLEER. The V end lost 1 base, the J end lost 0 bases, and 13 bases lay between the germline ends. The CDR3 covers 16 residues.

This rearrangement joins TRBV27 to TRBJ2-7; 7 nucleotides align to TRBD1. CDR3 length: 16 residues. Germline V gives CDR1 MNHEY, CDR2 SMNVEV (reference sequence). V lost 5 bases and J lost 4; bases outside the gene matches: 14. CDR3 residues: CASSTSTGQIIYEQYF. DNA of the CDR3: TGTGCCAGCAGTACCTCGACGGGACAGATCATTTACGAGCAGTACTTC.

CDR3 in DNA: TGTGCCAGCAGCCCGACTAGCGGGGGGAACACCGGGGAGCTGTTTTTT. It is translated as CASSPTSGGNTGELFF. The gene calls are TRBV11-2 and TRBJ2-2; 12 bases map to TRBD2. The CDR3 has 16 amino acids. Germline CDR1 is SGHAT and CDR2 is FQNNGV. Trimming took 5 bases from V and 1 from J; bases not matched to a gene: 2.

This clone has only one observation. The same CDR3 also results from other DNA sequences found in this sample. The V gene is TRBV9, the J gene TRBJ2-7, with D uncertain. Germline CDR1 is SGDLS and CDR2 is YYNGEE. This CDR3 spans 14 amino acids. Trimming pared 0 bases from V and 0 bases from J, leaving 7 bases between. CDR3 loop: CASSVGLISYEQYF. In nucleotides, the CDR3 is TGTGCCAGCAGCGTAGGACTGATCTCCTACGAGCAGTACTTC.

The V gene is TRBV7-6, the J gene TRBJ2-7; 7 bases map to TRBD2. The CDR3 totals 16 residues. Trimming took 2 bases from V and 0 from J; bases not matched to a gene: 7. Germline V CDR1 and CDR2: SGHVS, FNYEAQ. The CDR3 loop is CASSLYPSGDSYEQYF. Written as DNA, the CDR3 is TGTGCCAGCAGCTTATATCCCAGCGGGGACTCCTACGAGCAGTACTTC.

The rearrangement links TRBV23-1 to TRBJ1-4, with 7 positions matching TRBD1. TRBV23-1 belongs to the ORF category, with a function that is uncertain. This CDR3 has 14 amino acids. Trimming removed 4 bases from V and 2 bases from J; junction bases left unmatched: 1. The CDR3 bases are TGCGCCAGCAGTCGACAGGGTACTAATGAAAAACTGTTTTTT. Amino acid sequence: CASSRQGTNEKLFF.

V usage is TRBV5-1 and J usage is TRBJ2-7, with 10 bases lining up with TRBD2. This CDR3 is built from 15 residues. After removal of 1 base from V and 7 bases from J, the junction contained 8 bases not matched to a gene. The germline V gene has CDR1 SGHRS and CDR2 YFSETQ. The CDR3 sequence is CASSLSLAGAEEQYF. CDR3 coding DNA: TGCGCCAGCAGCTTGAGTCTAGCGGGAGCAGAAGAGCAGTACTTC.

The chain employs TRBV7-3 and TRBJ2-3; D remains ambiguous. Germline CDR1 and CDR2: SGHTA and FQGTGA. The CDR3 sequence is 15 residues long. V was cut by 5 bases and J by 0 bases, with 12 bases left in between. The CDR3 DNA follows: TGTGCCAGCAGCCAAGGCGGAACTAGCACAGATACGCAGTATTTT. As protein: CASSQGGTSTDTQYF.

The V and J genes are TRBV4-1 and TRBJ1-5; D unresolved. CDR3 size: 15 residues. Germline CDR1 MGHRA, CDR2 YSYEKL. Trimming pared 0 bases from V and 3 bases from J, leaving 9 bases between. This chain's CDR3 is CASSQDTGINQPQHF. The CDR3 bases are TGCGCCAGCAGCCAAGATACCGGAATCAATCAGCCCCAGCATTTT.

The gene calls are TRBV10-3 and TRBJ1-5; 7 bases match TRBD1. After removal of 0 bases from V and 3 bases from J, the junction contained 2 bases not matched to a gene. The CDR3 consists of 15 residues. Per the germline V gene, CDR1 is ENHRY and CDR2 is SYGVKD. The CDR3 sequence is CAISESGGHNQPQHF. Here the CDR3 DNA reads TGTGCCATCAGTGAGTCAGGGGGCCACAATCAGCCCCAGCATTTT.